The next 9 T cell receptor beta chains were all read from a single sample in a study of blood T cell repertoires in COVID-19. Only in-frame clones appear in the TCRdb table, and some are missing; sequencing was by immunoSEQ multiplex PCR. This sample yields tens of thousands of clones, of which approximately 82% are seen a single time; about 16% belongs to the top ten. The sample consisted of peripheral blood. The origin of the receptors is a man at least 80 years old with active COVID-19.

This clone was counted between two and nine times. The genes are TRBV5-6 and TRBJ2-3; 11 bases map to TRBD1. Germline CDR1 and CDR2: SGHDT and YYEEEE. The CDR3 covers 16 residues. With V trimmed by 4 bases and J by 3 bases, 7 bases remained unmatched. The CDR3 DNA follows: TGTGCCAGCAGCGCCTTAGGACAGGGGGCAACAGATACGCAGTATTTT. Translating gives CASSALGQGATDTQYF.

The chain recombines TRBV6-1 with TRBJ2-3; D call uncertain. The CDR3 is 14 residues long. Per germline, CDR1 MNHNS and CDR2 SASEGT. V lost 1 base to trimming and J lost 4 bases, with 9 bases between them. DNA of the CDR3: TGTGCCAGCAGTGAAGGCACATCAGCAGATACGCAGTATTTT. Translation: CASSEGTSADTQYF.

This chain connects TRBV7-8 to TRBJ2-7; D is undetermined. Trimming stripped 2 bases from V and 2 bases from J, with 10 bases between. Looked up from germline, CDR1 is SGHVS and CDR2 is FQNEAQ. The CDR3 runs to 14 residues. The CDR3 nucleotides read TGTGCCAGCAGCTTAACGACATTCACCTACGAGCAGTACTTC. It encodes CASSLTTFTYEQYF. The variable domain in full, completed from reference TRBV7-8 and TRBJ2-7, reads GAGVSQSPRYKVAKRGQDVALRCDPISGHVSLFWYQQALGQGPEFLTYFQNEAQLDKSGLPSDRFFAERPEGSVSTLKIQRTQQEDSAVYLCASSLTTFTYEQYFGPGTRLTVT.

The chain's CDR3 is CASSFGEEEKLFF. The CDR3 bases are TGTGCCAGCAGTTTTGGGGAGGAGGAAAAACTGTTTTTT. This rearrangement joins TRBV27 to TRBJ1-4; D gene unclear. V was cut by 3 bases and J by 8 bases, with 10 bases left in between. Germline assignment: CDR1 MNHEY and CDR2 SMNVEV (reference sequence). The CDR3 covers 13 residues. Together with reference TRBV27 and TRBJ1-4, the CDR3 gives the full variable domain: EAQVTQNPRYLITVTGKKLTVTCSQNMNHEYMSWYRQDPGLGLRQIYYSMNVEVTDKGDVPEGYKVSRKEKRNFPLILESPSPNQTSLYFCASSFGEEEKLFFGSGTQLSVL.

The chain couples TRBV4-1 to TRBJ1-4, with 7 positions matching TRBD1. The length of the CDR3 is 15 residues. V trimming: 4 bases; J trimming: 5 bases; junction bases outside the gene matches: 7. The germline CDR1 and CDR2 sequences are MGHRA and YSYEKL. This CDR3 is CASSPKQGKNEKLFF. The CDR3 nucleotides are TGCGCCAGCAGCCCGAAACAGGGGAAGAATGAAAAACTGTTTTTT.

The chain is built from TRBV19 and TRBJ2-6; maybe TRBD2 (5 bases). The CDR3 spans 16 residues. Trimming cost V 7 bases and J 0 bases, with 13 bases left between them. CDR1 LNHDA and CDR2 SQIVND come from the germline V gene (reference sequence). The DNA of the CDR3 is TGTGCCAGTATCGCGGGCTTAAGCTCTGGGGCCAACGTCCTGACTTTC. It yields the protein CASIAGLSSGANVLTF. Full variable domain (outside the CDR3, taken from reference TRBV19 and TRBJ2-6): DGGITQSPKYLFRKEGQNVTLSCEQNLNHDAMYWYRQDPGQGLRLIYYSQIVNDFQKGDIAEGYSVSREKKESFPLTVTSAQKNPTAFYLCASIAGLSSGANVLTFGAGSRLTVL.

This clone was recorded once. The chain has TRBV2 and TRBJ2-1; TRBD2 agrees at 16 bases. The V gene end was trimmed by 1 base and the J gene end by 10 bases; junction bases not matched to a gene: 4. Germline assignment: CDR1 SNHLY and CDR2 FYNNEI. CDR3 length: 16 amino acids. CDR3 coding DNA: TGTGCCAGCAGTGAAGGGGGACTAGCGGGAGGGGGCGAGCAGTTCTTC. Translation: CASSEGGLAGGGEQFF.

J is TRBJ2-5 and V is TRBV7-2; TRBD2 matches 9 bases. V lost 5 bases to trimming and J lost 6 bases; unmatched junction nucleotides: 7. Germline loops: CDR1 SGHTA, CDR2 FQGNSA. This CDR3 is built from 14 residues. CDR3 residues: CASSPAGGWKTQYF. DNA of the CDR3: TGTGCCAGCAGCCCGGCGGGAGGGTGGAAGACCCAGTACTTC.

This chain links TRBV12-5 with TRBJ1-5; unclear D gene. Looked up from germline, CDR1 is LGHNT and CDR2 is FRNRAP. V lost 5 bases and J lost 1, with 15 bases in between. The CDR3 is 16 amino acids. The CDR3 coding sequence is TGTGCTAGTGGTCCGAGGGTAGGGCTGAGCAATCAGCCCCAGCATTTT. Translating it yields CASGPRVGLSNQPQHF.